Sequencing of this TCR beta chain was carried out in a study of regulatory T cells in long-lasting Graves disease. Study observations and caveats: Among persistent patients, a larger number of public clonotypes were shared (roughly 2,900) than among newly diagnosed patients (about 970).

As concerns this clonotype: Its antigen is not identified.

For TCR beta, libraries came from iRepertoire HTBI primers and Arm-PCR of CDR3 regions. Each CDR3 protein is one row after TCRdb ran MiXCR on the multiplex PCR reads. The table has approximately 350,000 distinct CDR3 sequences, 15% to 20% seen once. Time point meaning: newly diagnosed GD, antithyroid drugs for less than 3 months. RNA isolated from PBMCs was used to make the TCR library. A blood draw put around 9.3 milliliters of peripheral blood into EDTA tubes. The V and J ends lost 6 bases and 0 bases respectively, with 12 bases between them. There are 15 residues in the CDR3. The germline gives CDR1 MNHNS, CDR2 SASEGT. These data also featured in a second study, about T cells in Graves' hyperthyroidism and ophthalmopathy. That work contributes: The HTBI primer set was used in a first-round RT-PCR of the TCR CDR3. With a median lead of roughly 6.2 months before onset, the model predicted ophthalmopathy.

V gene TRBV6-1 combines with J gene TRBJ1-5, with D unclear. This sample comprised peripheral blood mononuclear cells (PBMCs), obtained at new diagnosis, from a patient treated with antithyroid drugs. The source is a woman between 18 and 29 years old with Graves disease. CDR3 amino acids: CASRAWADSNQPQHF. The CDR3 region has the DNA TGTGCCAGCAGGGCCTGGGCGGATAGCAATCAGCCCCAGCATTTT.